This entry features one TCR beta chain sequence. The antigen remains undetermined. The identical CDR3 is also encoded by other nucleotide sequences in the sample. The repertoire was sequenced with immunoSEQ multiplex PCR; TCRdb's copy has only in-frame clones and lacks some. The profile shows 300,000 to 400,000 clones, around 90% of them singletons. Trimming removed 0 bases from V and 5 bases from J; junction bases left unmatched: 7. Germline assignment: CDR1 SGHRS and CDR2 YFSETQ. CDR3 length equals 15 residues. The record originates from a study of Ad26.COV2.S vaccination and SARS-CoV-2 variants. Points from the study as a whole: Analytic work on TCR breadth and depth might have understated the full extent of total T cell responses. The breadth of spike-specific CD8+ and CD4+ T cell responses after vaccination was reportedly substantial. Non-spike TCR breadth did not differ much between vaccine and placebo recipients.

Sequencing was performed on peripheral blood, taken after recovery from COVID-19. This clonotype was obtained from a human donor who had recovered from COVID-19. The rearrangement joins TRBV5-1 to TRBJ1-1; TRBD1 matches 7 bases. CDR3 coding DNA: TGCGCCAGCAGCTTGGCAGGGGGACGGGTGACTGAAGCTTTCTTT. Translated, it gives CASSLAGGRVTEAFF. The whole variable domain, filled in from reference TRBV5-1 and TRBJ1-1, reads KAGVTQTPRYLIKTRGQQVTLSCSPISGHRSVSWYQQTPGQGLQFLFEYFSETQRNKGNFPGRFSGRQFSNSRSEMNVSTLELGDSALYLCASSLAGGRVTEAFFGQGTRLTVV.